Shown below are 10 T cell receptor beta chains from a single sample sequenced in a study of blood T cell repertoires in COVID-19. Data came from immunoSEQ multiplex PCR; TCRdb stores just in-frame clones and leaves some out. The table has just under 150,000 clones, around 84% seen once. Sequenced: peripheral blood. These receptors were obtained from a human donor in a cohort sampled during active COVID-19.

CDR3 in DNA: TGTGCCAGCATGGCGGACAGGACCTCTGGAAACACCATATATTTT. This codes for CASMADRTSGNTIYF. This chain uses TRBV6-6 with TRBJ1-3, with 7 bases lining up with TRBD1. The CDR3 is made up of 15 amino acids. In germline, CDR1 is MNHNY, CDR2 SVGAGI (reference sequence). After removal of 7 bases from V and 0 bases from J, the junction contained 6 bases not matched to a gene.

The CDR3 nucleotides read TGTGCCACCAGTGATTCTGACAGGCCGACCCAAGAGACCCAGTACTTC. Protein: CATSDSDRPTQETQYF. J is TRBJ2-5 and V is TRBV24-1; TRBD1 is a possible D gene (6 bases). V shed 2 bases and J shed 1 base, with 13 bases lying between them. Germline V CDR1 and CDR2: KGHDR, SFDVKD. CDR3 size: 16 residues.

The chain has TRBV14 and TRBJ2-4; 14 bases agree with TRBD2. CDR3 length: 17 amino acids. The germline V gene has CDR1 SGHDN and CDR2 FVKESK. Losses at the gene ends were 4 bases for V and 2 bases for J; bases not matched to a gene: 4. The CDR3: CASSRGTSGSSKNIQYF. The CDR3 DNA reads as TGTGCCAGCAGCCGAGGGACTAGCGGGAGTTCCAAAAACATTCAGTACTTC. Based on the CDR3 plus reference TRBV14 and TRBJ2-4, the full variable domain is EAGVTQFPSHSVIEKGQTVTLRCDPISGHDNLYWYRRVMGKEIKFLLHFVKESKQDESGMPNNRFLAERTGGTYSTLKVQPAELEDSGVYFCASSRGTSGSSKNIQYFGAGTRLSVL.

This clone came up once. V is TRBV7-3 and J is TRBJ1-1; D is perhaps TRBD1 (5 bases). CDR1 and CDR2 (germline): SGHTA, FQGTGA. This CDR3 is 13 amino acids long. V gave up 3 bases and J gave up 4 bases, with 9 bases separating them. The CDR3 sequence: CASSLRQRTEAFF. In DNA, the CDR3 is TGTGCCAGCAGCTTGAGACAGCGCACTGAAGCTTTCTTT.

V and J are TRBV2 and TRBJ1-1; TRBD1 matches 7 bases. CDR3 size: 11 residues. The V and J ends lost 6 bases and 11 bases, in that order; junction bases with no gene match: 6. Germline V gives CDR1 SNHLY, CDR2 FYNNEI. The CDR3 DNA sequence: TGTGCCAGCAGCCAAGGACAGGTGGCTTTCTTT. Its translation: CASSQGQVAFF.

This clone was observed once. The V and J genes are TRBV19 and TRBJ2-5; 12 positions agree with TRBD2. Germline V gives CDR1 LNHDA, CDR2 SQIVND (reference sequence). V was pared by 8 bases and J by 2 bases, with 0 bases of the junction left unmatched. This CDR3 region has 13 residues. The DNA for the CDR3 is TGTGCCAGTGGACTAGCGGGGCAAGAGACCCAGTACTTC. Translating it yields CASGLAGQETQYF.

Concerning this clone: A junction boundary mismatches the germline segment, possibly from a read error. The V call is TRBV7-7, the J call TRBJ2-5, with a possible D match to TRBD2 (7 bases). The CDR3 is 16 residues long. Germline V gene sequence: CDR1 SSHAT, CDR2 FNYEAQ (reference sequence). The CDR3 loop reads CASSPDAGARRETQYF. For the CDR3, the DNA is TGTGCTAGCAGCCCAGACGCGGGGGCCCGACGAGAGACCCAGTACTTC.

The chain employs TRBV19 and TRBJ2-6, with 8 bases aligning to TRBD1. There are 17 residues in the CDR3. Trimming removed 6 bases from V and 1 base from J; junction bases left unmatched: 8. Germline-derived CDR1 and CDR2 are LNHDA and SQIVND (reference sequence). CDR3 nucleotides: TGTGCCAGTAGCCCGTCCCGGGACAGGTCTGGGGCCAACGTCCTGACTTTC. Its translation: CASSPSRDRSGANVLTF.

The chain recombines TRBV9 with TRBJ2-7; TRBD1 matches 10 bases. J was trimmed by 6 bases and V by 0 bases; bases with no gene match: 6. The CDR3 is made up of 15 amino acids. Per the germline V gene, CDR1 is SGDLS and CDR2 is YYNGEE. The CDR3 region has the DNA TGTGCCAGCAGCGTAGGTGGGACAGGGGTGGCCGAGCAGTACTTC. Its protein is CASSVGGTGVAEQYF.

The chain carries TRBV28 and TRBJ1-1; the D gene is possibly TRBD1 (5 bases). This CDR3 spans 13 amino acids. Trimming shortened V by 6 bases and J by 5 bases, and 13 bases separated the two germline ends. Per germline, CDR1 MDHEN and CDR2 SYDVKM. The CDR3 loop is CASRGDFLTEAFF. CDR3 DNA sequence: TGTGCCAGCAGAGGGGATTTTTTAACTGAAGCTTTCTTT.